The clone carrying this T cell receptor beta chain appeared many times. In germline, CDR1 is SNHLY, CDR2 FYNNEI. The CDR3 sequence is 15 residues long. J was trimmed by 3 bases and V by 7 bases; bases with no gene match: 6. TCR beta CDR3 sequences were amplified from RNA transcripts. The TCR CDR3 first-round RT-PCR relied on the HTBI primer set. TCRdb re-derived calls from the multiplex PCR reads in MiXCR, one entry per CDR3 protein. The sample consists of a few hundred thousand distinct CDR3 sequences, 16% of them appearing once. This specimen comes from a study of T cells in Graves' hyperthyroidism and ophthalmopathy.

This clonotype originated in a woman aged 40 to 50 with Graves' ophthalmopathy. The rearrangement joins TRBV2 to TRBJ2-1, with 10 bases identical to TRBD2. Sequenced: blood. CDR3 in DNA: TGTGCCAGCAAGCGACTAGCGGGCTACTACAATGAGCAGTTCTTC. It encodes CASKRLAGYYNEQFF. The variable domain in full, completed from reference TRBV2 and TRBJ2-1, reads EPEVTQTPSHQVTQMGQEVILRCVPISNHLYFYWYRQILGQKVEFLVSFYNNEISEKSEIFDDQFSVERPDGSNFTLKIRSTKLEDSAMYFCASKRLAGYYNEQFFGPGTRLTVL.